This record concerns one T cell receptor beta chain sequence. V was clipped by 3 bases and J by 4 bases, with 15 bases between them. Germline V gene sequence: CDR1 LGHDT, CDR2 YNNKEL (reference sequence). The CDR3 spans 15 residues. The sample originates from a study of blood T cell repertoires in COVID-19. Background on the study: Sample material is recorded as cDNA or gDNA derived from T cells, B-cell-depleted T cells, or PBMCs.

TCRdb keeps only in-frame clones here, not all; method: immunoSEQ multiplex PCR. The table has about 150,000 clones, 84% seen once; the top ten hold roughly 8.6%. This clonotype was obtained from a woman in her forties or fifties who had recovered from COVID-19. Sequencing input: PBMCs or T cells enriched from blood (not recorded which). The genes are TRBV3-1 (or the pseudogene TRBV3-2) and TRBJ1-2; tentatively, D is TRBD1 (5 bases). DNA for the CDR3: TGTGCCAGCAGCCAGGGGCGGGGCGCGGGCTATGGCTACACCTTC. Translating gives CASSQGRGAGYGYTF.